This T cell receptor beta chain was documented in a study of T cell repertoires in cytomegalovirus infection. Across the study: Well-studied HLA-B-restricted epitopes and recently identified HLA-C-restricted epitopes of CMV were both used in the study. Based on public TCR beta signatures, there were indications of CMV infection and of a matching HLA type.

Study results and limitations: The ex vivo response was dominated by HLA-C-restricted CMV-specific TCR beta clonotypes.

This CDR3 has 13 residues. Per germline, CDR1 KGHDR and CDR2 SFDVKD. V was cut by 9 bases and J by 2 bases, with 11 bases left in between. TCRdb passed the reads through MiXCR, listing each CDR3 protein once. The profile shows roughly 500,000 distinct CDR3 sequences, about 39% of them singletons. The count of this clonotype is one. Its antigen remains unidentified. The material sequenced was cultured PBMCs, taken from culture after CMV antigen stimulation. This TCR was recovered from a human donor in good health (CMV status not recorded). Some clones in this sample may be carry-over from other donors' samples. This chain connects TRBV24-1 to TRBJ2-3; possible D gene TRBD2, 6 bases. CDR3 nucleotides: TGTGCCACCGCGGGCGGGAACACAGATACGCAGTATTTT. It codes for CATAGGNTDTQYF.